The TCR beta chain described here comes from a study of blood T cell repertoires in COVID-19. About the study: The United States, Italy and Spain provided the acute and convalescent COVID-19 samples. From T cells, B-cell-depleted T cells, or PBMCs came the material, which was cDNA or gDNA.

Sequencing used immunoSEQ multiplex PCR; TCRdb keeps in-frame clones, though not all of them. This table has around 340,000 clones, around 83% appearing once. Germline CDR1 reads SEHNR; CDR2 reads FQNEAQ (reference sequence). The CDR3 contains 14 residues. V lost 3 bases and J lost 5, with 10 bases in between. The sample comprised peripheral blood. The source of this sequence is a man younger than 40 with active or convalescent COVID-19. J is TRBJ1-4 and V is TRBV7-9; D unresolved. The CDR3 sequence: CASSLGDGNEKLFF. The CDR3 DNA reads as TGTGCCAGCAGCTTGGGAGACGGAAATGAAAAACTGTTTTTT.